The 10 T cell receptor beta chains below all came from one sample that was sequenced in a study of beta chain features in type 1 diabetes. Notes on the study in general: In all four CD4+ subsets, TCRB CDR3 length was significantly, moderately reduced in type 1 diabetes.

These TCRs are of unknown antigen specificity. Reverse transcribing all isolated RNA meant expressed TCRB transcripts were sequenced. Measured with immunoSEQ multiplex PCR; TCRdb has only the in-frame clones, and not every one. The sample includes about 270,000 clones, 13% to 15% seen only once; the top ten take 0.017%. The sample taken for sequencing was naive CD4+ T cells from blood. Receptors originate from a man aged 30-40 years with type 1 diabetes.

The chain has TRBV5-4 and TRBJ2-2; unclear D gene. Germline values: CDR1 SGHNT, CDR2 YYREEE (reference sequence). The length of the CDR3 is 16 residues. Trimming shortened V by 0 bases and J by 5 bases, and 14 bases separated the two germline ends. CDR3 sequence: CASSLAGSRFTGELFF. The CDR3 DNA follows: TGTGCCAGCAGCTTGGCTGGCTCCAGATTTACCGGGGAGCTGTTTTTT.

The chain links TRBV11-2 to TRBJ2-5, with D perhaps matching TRBD1 (6 bases). The CDR3 is 13 residues long. Germline CDR1 SGHAT, CDR2 FQNNGV. Trimming removed 5 bases from V and 5 bases from J, with 12 bases in between. This CDR3 reads CASSPQGKETQYF. In nucleotides, the CDR3 is TGTGCCAGCAGCCCACAGGGAAAGGAGACCCAGTACTTC.

This clone has more than one count but fewer than ten. The V call is TRBV25-1, the J call TRBJ2-1; tentative D call: TRBD1 (5 bases). CDR1 is MGHDK and CDR2 is SYGVNS in the germline V gene. The CDR3 contains 13 residues. V dropped 3 bases and J dropped 7 bases, with 10 bases sitting between them. CDR3 loop: CASSEKGANEQFF. DNA of the CDR3: TGTGCCAGCAGTGAGAAAGGGGCAAATGAGCAGTTCTTC.

This chain links TRBV2 with TRBJ2-2, with D perhaps TRBD1 (5 bases). V was trimmed by 4 bases and J by 1 base, leaving 10 bases between them. The CDR3 covers 15 residues. CDR1 and CDR2 from the germline V gene are SNHLY and FYNNEI. The DNA for the CDR3 is TGTGCCAGCAGTGTCCAGACAGTGAACACCGGGGAGCTGTTTTTT. Translation: CASSVQTVNTGELFF.

The J gene is TRBJ2-3, the V gene TRBV27; 13 bases fit TRBD2. Germline-derived CDR1 and CDR2 are MNHEY and SMNVEV (reference sequence). The CDR3 is made up of 16 amino acids. The trim removed 5 bases at V and 4 bases at J, leaving 6 bases unmatched. The DNA of the CDR3 is TGTGCCAGCAGTCCGCGGACTAGCGGGAGCGCAGATACGCAGTATTTT. This translates into CASSPRTSGSADTQYF.

This chain links TRBV5-1 with TRBJ2-7, with TRBD2 matching 8 bases. The V and J ends lost 1 base and 4 bases, in that order; junction bases with no gene match: 10. The CDR3 runs 16 residues. The germline V gene has CDR1 SGHRS and CDR2 YFSETQ. The CDR3 is CASSLKQTSGTYEQYF. CDR3 nucleotides: TGCGCCAGCAGCTTGAAGCAAACTAGCGGAACTTACGAGCAGTACTTC.

The chain employs TRBV30 and TRBJ2-1; 9 bases are a match to TRBD2. The CDR3 is made up of 15 amino acids. Germline V gives CDR1 GTSNPN, CDR2 SVGIG (reference sequence). V was clipped by 0 bases and J by 5 bases; unmatched bases: 5. Written as DNA, the CDR3 is TGTGCCTGGAGTGTAGGGACTAGCACTGACAATGAGCAGTTCTTC. This sequence encodes CAWSVGTSTDNEQFF.

CDR3 nucleotides: TGCGCCAGCAGCCAAGTCACCGGGACTAGGGGGAGCAATGAGCAGTTCTTC. It specifies CASSQVTGTRGSNEQFF. This chain joins TRBV4-3 and TRBJ2-1, with 8 bases matching TRBD2. V shed 1 base and J 6 bases; nucleotides not matched to a gene: 11. The CDR3 spans 17 residues. The V gene's germline CDR1 is LGHNA and CDR2 YSLEER.

This rearrangement joins TRBV10-3 to TRBJ2-1; TRBD1 matches 7 bases. The V segment lost 11 bases and the J segment 7 bases; nucleotides outside the gene matches: 14. There are 14 residues in the CDR3. Germline-derived CDR1 and CDR2 are ENHRY and SYGVKD. CDR3 bases: TGTGCCGTAAAATTAGGACAGGACTTTAATGAGCAGTTCTTC. This translates into CAVKLGQDFNEQFF.

CDR3: CAWKRLARSYEQYF. The CDR3 DNA reads TGTGCCTGGAAGCGACTAGCGCGATCCTACGAGCAGTACTTC. The V gene is TRBV30, the J gene TRBJ2-7; 8 bases match TRBD2. V shed 4 bases and J 1 base; nucleotides not matched to a gene: 6. The germline V gene has CDR1 GTSNPN and CDR2 SVGIG (reference sequence). The CDR3 runs to 14 residues.